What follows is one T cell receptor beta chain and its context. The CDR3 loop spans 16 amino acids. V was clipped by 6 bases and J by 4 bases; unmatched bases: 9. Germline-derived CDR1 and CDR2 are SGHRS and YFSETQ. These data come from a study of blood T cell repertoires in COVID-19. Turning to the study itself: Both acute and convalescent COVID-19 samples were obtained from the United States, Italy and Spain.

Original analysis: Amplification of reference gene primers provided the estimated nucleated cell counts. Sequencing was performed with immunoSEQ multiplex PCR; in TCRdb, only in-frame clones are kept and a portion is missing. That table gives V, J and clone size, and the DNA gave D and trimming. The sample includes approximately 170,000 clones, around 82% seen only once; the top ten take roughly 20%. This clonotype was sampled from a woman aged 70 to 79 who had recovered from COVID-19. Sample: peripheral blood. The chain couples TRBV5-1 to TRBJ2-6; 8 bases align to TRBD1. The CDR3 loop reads CASTGTGEPGANVLTF. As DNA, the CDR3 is TGCGCCAGCACCGGGACAGGCGAACCCGGGGCCAACGTCCTGACTTTC.